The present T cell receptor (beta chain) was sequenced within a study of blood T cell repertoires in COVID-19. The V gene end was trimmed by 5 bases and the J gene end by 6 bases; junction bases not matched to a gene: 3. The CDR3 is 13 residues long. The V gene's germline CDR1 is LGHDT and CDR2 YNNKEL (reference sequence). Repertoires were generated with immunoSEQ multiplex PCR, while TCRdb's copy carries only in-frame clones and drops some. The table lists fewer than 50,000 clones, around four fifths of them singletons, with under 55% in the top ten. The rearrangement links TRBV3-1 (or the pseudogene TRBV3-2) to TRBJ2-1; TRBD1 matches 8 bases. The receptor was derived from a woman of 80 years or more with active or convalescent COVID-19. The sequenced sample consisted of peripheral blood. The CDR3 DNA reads TGTGCCAGCAGCGCGGACAGGGTCAATGAGCAGTTCTTC. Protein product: CASSADRVNEQFF.